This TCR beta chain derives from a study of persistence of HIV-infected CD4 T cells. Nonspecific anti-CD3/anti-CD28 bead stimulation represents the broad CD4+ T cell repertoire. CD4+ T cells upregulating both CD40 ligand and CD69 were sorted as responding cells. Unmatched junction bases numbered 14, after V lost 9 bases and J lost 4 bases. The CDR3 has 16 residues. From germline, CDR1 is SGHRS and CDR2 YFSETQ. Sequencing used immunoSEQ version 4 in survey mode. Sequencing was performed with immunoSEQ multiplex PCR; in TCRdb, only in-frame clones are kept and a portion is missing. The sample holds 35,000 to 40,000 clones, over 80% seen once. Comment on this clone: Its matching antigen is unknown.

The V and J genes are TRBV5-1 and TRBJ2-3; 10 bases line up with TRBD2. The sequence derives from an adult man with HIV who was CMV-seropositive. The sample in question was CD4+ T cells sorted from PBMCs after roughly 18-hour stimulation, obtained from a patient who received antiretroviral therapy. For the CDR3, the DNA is TGCGCCACCAGGGGATTGAGAGCGGGGGGGGCAGATACGCAGTATTTT. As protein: CATRGLRAGGADTQYF.